Described below is a single T cell receptor beta chain sequence and its context. Its cognate antigen is unknown. The investigators split CD4+ cells into a CD45RA+ naive subset and a CD45RA-negative memory subset. These data are taken from a study of shared clonotypes between healthy human individuals. Study results and limitations: Since donors were few, the genetic and exposure-history diversity represented was limited. The sampled material consisted only of blood, and tissue repertoires are likely to differ. Non-shared clonotypes had lower generation probabilities than those shared by all four donors.

This table comes from immunoSEQ multiplex PCR, and its TCRdb copy is limited to in-frame clones, with some not included. The table shows 2,500,000 or so clones, with roughly 93% occurring only once. Trimming removed 4 bases at V and 4 bases at J, with 14 bases between. CDR3 size: 16 residues. Germline V CDR1 and CDR2: MGHRA, YSYEKL. The receptor was isolated from a young man in good health. Some clones in this sample may be carry-over from other donors' samples. The sample taken for sequencing was naive CD4+ T cells from PBMCs. Subset given: CD45RA+ positively selected. This chain links TRBV4-1 with TRBJ2-6; D is ambiguous. The CDR3 here is CASSRVGLVGANVLTF. In DNA, the CDR3 is TGCGCCAGCAGCCGAGTAGGTTTGGTCGGGGCCAACGTCCTGACTTTC.